These T cell receptor beta chains were read from a single sample in a study of molecular identifiers for immune sequencing clone quantification. One entry per CDR3 protein, called by TCRdb with MiXCR from the PCR reads. The top ten clones hold about 0.8% of a sample with about 500,000 distinct CDR3 sequences, 20% to 25% of them seen once. Sequencing input: naive CD8+ T cells from blood, with Jurkat cell RNA spiked in. These receptors were taken from a human donor in good health. Some libraries in this study had Jurkat cell RNA spiked in. Both conserved end residues are part of each CDR3. Fields, in order: J gene, D gene, CDR3 length, V gene, clone size, CDR3 protein, CDR3 DNA. A D gene is named only where the DNA matches it firmly. A row's size may be missing; if present it is once, few, many or a size class.

J gene: TRBJ2-7
D gene: TRBD1
CDR3 length: 12
V gene: TRBV6-1
clone size: many
CDR3 protein: CASRQGADEQYF
CDR3 DNA: TGTGCCAGCAGACAGGGGGCCGACGAGCAGTACTTC

J gene: TRBJ1-5
D gene: NA
CDR3 length: 14
V gene: TRBV27
clone size: NA
CDR3 protein: CASSLWQGLQPQHF
CDR3 DNA: TGTGCCAGCAGTTTATGGCAGGGTCTTCAGCCCCAGCATTTT

J gene: TRBJ2-1
D gene: TRBD2
CDR3 length: 15
V gene: TRBV28
clone size: few
CDR3 protein: CASSYTSGSHNEQFF
CDR3 DNA: TGTGCCAGCAGCTACACTAGCGGGTCCCACAATGAGCAGTTCTTC

J gene: TRBJ2-7
D gene: NA
CDR3 length: 14
V gene: TRBV5-5
clone size: NA
CDR3 protein: CASSNTDPSYEQYF
CDR3 DNA: TGTGCCAGCTCCAATACAGACCCGTCTTACGAGCAGTACTTC

J gene: TRBJ1-4
D gene: NA
CDR3 length: 15
V gene: TRBV4-3
clone size: few
CDR3 protein: CASSLGSDTNEKLFF
CDR3 DNA: TGCGCCAGCAGCCTTGGGAGCGATACTAATGAAAAACTGTTTTTT

J gene: TRBJ2-3
D gene: NA
CDR3 length: 15
V gene: TRBV7-2
clone size: few
CDR3 protein: CASSFGPLGTDTQYF
CDR3 DNA: TGTGCCAGCAGCTTCGGCCCCCTGGGCACAGATACGCAGTATTTT

J gene: TRBJ1-2
D gene: NA
CDR3 length: 13
V gene: TRBV20-1
clone size: NA
CDR3 protein: CSTRSEGNYGYTF
CDR3 DNA: TGCAGTACTAGGAGTGAAGGGAACTATGGCTACACCTTC

J gene: TRBJ2-7
D gene: TRBD2
CDR3 length: 15
V gene: TRBV4-2
clone size: many
CDR3 protein: CASSQVGAGGPEQYF
CDR3 DNA: TGTGCCAGCAGCCAAGTGGGAGCGGGAGGGCCCGAGCAGTACTTC

J gene: TRBJ1-6
D gene: TRBD1
CDR3 length: 15
V gene: TRBV9
clone size: many
CDR3 protein: CASSLIDRVDSPLHF
CDR3 DNA: TGTGCCAGCAGTCTTATCGACAGGGTAGATTCACCCCTCCACTTT

J gene: TRBJ2-3
D gene: TRBD2
CDR3 length: 16
V gene: TRBV5-1
clone size: few
CDR3 protein: CASSRLAGDRTDTQYF
CDR3 DNA: TGCGCCAGCAGCCGACTAGCGGGAGATAGAACAGATACGCAGTATTTT

J gene: TRBJ2-7
D gene: TRBD1
CDR3 length: 13
V gene: TRBV6-5
clone size: NA
CDR3 protein: CASSGDRVHEQYF
CDR3 DNA: TGTGCCAGCAGTGGGGACAGGGTGCACGAGCAGTACTTC

J gene: TRBJ2-2
D gene: NA
CDR3 length: 12
V gene: TRBV11-3
clone size: few
CDR3 protein: CASSMGIGELFF
CDR3 DNA: TGTGCCAGCAGCATGGGAATCGGGGAGCTGTTTTTT

J gene: TRBJ2-7
D gene: NA
CDR3 length: 12
V gene: TRBV6-2/TRBV6-3
clone size: many
CDR3 protein: CASSYPPPEQYF
CDR3 DNA: TGTGCCAGCAGTTACCCCCCGCCCGAGCAGTACTTC

J gene: TRBJ2-7
D gene: NA
CDR3 length: 15
V gene: TRBV4-3
clone size: many
CDR3 protein: CASSQAAGVNYEQYF
CDR3 DNA: TGCGCCAGCAGCCAAGCGGCAGGGGTGAATTACGAGCAGTACTTC

J gene: TRBJ1-2
D gene: NA
CDR3 length: 14
V gene: TRBV30
clone size: NA
CDR3 protein: CASDGRGIGYGYTF
CDR3 DNA: TGTGCCTCCGACGGACGGGGTATTGGGTATGGCTACACCTTC

J gene: TRBJ1-5
D gene: NA
CDR3 length: 14
V gene: TRBV20-1
clone size: many
CDR3 protein: CSASAVNSNQPQHF
CDR3 DNA: TGCAGTGCTAGTGCCGTTAATAGCAATCAGCCCCAGCATTTT

J gene: TRBJ2-5
D gene: TRBD1
CDR3 length: 15
V gene: TRBV12-3/TRBV12-4
clone size: many
CDR3 protein: CASRDRDRGQETQYF
CDR3 DNA: TGTGCCAGCAGGGATCGGGACAGGGGGCAAGAGACCCAGTACTTC

J gene: TRBJ1-5
D gene: NA
CDR3 length: 15
V gene: TRBV4-1
clone size: NA
CDR3 protein: CASSQGGNSNQPQHF
CDR3 DNA: TGCGCCAGCAGCCAAGGCGGGAATAGCAATCAGCCCCAGCATTTT

J gene: TRBJ2-5
D gene: NA
CDR3 length: 15
V gene: TRBV12-3/TRBV12-4
clone size: many
CDR3 protein: CASRPSSGFQETQYF
CDR3 DNA: TGTGCCAGCAGGCCCTCCAGCGGCTTCCAAGAGACCCAGTACTTC

J gene: TRBJ2-7
D gene: NA
CDR3 length: 14
V gene: TRBV19
clone size: NA
CDR3 protein: CASSILNSGYEQYF
CDR3 DNA: TGTGCCAGTAGTATACTAAACTCCGGCTACGAGCAGTACTTC

J gene: TRBJ1-4
D gene: NA
CDR3 length: 14
V gene: TRBV19
clone size: few
CDR3 protein: CASGLWGNGEKLFF
CDR3 DNA: TGTGCCAGTGGTCTTTGGGGTAATGGTGAAAAACTGTTTTTT

J gene: TRBJ2-2
D gene: NA
CDR3 length: 13
V gene: TRBV7-9
clone size: NA
CDR3 protein: CASTKDATGELFF
CDR3 DNA: TGTGCCAGCACAAAAGACGCCACCGGGGAGCTGTTTTTT

J gene: TRBJ1-1
D gene: TRBD1
CDR3 length: 16
V gene: TRBV7-2
clone size: NA
CDR3 protein: CASSPGTGSRGTEAFF
CDR3 DNA: TGTGCCAGCAGCCCCGGGACAGGGTCTCGTGGCACTGAAGCTTTCTTT

J gene: TRBJ1-3
D gene: NA
CDR3 length: 14
V gene: TRBV19
clone size: NA
CDR3 protein: CASSPGAYGNTIYF
CDR3 DNA: TGTGCCAGTAGTCCGGGGGCTTATGGAAACACCATATATTTT

J gene: TRBJ2-2
D gene: NA
CDR3 length: 16
V gene: TRBV7-3
clone size: NA
CDR3 protein: CASSLQEGLSTGELFF
CDR3 DNA: TGTGCCAGCAGCTTACAGGAGGGACTTAGCACCGGGGAGCTGTTTTTT

J gene: TRBJ1-3
D gene: TRBD1
CDR3 length: 17
V gene: TRBV20-1
clone size: NA
CDR3 protein: CSASPIGTAGSGNTIYF
CDR3 DNA: TGCAGTGCTAGTCCCATTGGGACAGCAGGGTCTGGAAACACCATATATTTT

J gene: TRBJ2-3
D gene: NA
CDR3 length: 15
V gene: TRBV19
clone size: many
CDR3 protein: CASSEGLRFGDTQYF
CDR3 DNA: TGTGCCAGTAGTGAGGGACTTCGTTTTGGGGATACGCAGTATTTT

J gene: TRBJ2-2
D gene: NA
CDR3 length: 17
V gene: TRBV6-5
clone size: NA
CDR3 protein: CASDYVNGPANTGELFF
CDR3 DNA: TGTGCCAGCGACTACGTTAACGGGCCCGCGAACACCGGGGAGCTGTTTTTT

J gene: TRBJ2-7
D gene: NA
CDR3 length: 11
V gene: TRBV6-2/TRBV6-3
clone size: many
CDR3 protein: CASNQAYEQYF
CDR3 DNA: TGTGCCAGCAATCAGGCCTACGAGCAGTACTTC

J gene: TRBJ1-4
D gene: TRBD1
CDR3 length: 16
V gene: TRBV2
clone size: few
CDR3 protein: CASSDSTGGRDEKLFF
CDR3 DNA: TGTGCCAGCAGTGACTCCACAGGGGGGCGGGATGAAAAACTGTTTTTT

J gene: TRBJ1-5
D gene: NA
CDR3 length: 12
V gene: TRBV2
clone size: many
CDR3 protein: CATWDGNQPQHF
CDR3 DNA: TGTGCCACTTGGGACGGCAATCAGCCCCAGCATTTT

J gene: TRBJ2-3
D gene: TRBD1
CDR3 length: 17
V gene: TRBV4-1
clone size: few
CDR3 protein: CASSQDLGQGITDTQYF
CDR3 DNA: TGCGCCAGCAGCCAAGACCTGGGACAGGGGATCACAGATACGCAGTATTTT

J gene: TRBJ2-7
D gene: TRBD2
CDR3 length: 16
V gene: TRBV28
clone size: few
CDR3 protein: CASSQGLAERSYEQYF
CDR3 DNA: TGTGCCAGCAGCCAGGGACTAGCGGAGCGATCCTACGAGCAGTACTTC

J gene: TRBJ1-5
D gene: NA
CDR3 length: 16
V gene: TRBV4-1
clone size: few
CDR3 protein: CASSQGGEYSNQPQHF
CDR3 DNA: TGCGCCAGCAGCCAAGGCGGGGAATATAGCAATCAGCCCCAGCATTTT

J gene: TRBJ2-7
D gene: TRBD2
CDR3 length: 15
V gene: TRBV6-2/TRBV6-3
clone size: NA
CDR3 protein: CASRTLAGGPYEQYF
CDR3 DNA: TGTGCCAGCAGAACACTAGCGGGAGGCCCCTACGAGCAGTACTTC

J gene: TRBJ2-4
D gene: TRBD2
CDR3 length: 13
V gene: TRBV28
clone size: many
CDR3 protein: CASSLSLTSRRYF
CDR3 DNA: TGTGCCAGCAGTTTATCCCTGACTAGCCGTCGCTACTTC

J gene: TRBJ2-5
D gene: NA
CDR3 length: 14
V gene: TRBV20-1
clone size: NA
CDR3 protein: CSARDLGTVETQYF
CDR3 DNA: TGCAGTGCTAGAGATCTTGGCACGGTAGAGACCCAGTACTTC

J gene: TRBJ2-1
D gene: NA
CDR3 length: 16
V gene: TRBV19
clone size: NA
CDR3 protein: CAGSVTGPSSYNEQFF
CDR3 DNA: TGTGCCGGTAGTGTAACAGGCCCTAGCTCCTACAATGAGCAGTTCTTC

J gene: TRBJ2-5
D gene: NA
CDR3 length: 16
V gene: TRBV6-1
clone size: NA
CDR3 protein: CASSELWSELGETQYF
CDR3 DNA: TGTGCCAGCAGTGAGCTCTGGTCGGAATTGGGAGAGACCCAGTACTTC

J gene: TRBJ2-7
D gene: NA
CDR3 length: 13
V gene: TRBV20-1
clone size: once
CDR3 protein: CSAPLWGHYEQYF
CDR3 DNA: TGCAGTGCTCCGCTATGGGGTCACTACGAGCAGTACTTC

J gene: TRBJ2-1
D gene: NA
CDR3 length: 13
V gene: TRBV7-6
clone size: NA
CDR3 protein: CASSSAVHNEQFF
CDR3 DNA: TGTGCCAGCAGCTCAGCGGTGCACAATGAGCAGTTCTTC

J gene: TRBJ1-1
D gene: NA
CDR3 length: 10
V gene: TRBV2
clone size: many
CDR3 protein: CASAGAEAFF
CDR3 DNA: TGTGCCAGCGCGGGGGCTGAAGCTTTCTTT